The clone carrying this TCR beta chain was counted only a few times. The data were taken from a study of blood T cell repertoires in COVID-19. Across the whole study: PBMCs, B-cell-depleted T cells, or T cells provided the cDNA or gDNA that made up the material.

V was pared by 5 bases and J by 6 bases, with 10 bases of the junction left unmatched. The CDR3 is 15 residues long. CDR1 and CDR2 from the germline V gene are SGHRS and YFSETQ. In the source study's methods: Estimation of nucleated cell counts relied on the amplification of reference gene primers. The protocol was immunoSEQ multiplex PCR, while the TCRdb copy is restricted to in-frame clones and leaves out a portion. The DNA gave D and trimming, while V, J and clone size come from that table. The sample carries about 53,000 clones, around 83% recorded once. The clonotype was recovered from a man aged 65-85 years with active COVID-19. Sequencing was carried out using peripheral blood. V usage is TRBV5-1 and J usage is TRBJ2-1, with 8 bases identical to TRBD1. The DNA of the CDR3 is TGCGCCAGCAGTTCCGGGACAGGCCCCCTCAATGAGCAGTTCTTC. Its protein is CASSSGTGPLNEQFF.